This T cell receptor beta chain was found in a study of PD-1 blockade in classical Hodgkin lymphoma. Whole-study results and caveats: Healthy donors reportedly exceeded newly diagnosed patients in baseline TCR diversity. With respect to the repertoire differences, their causes, possibly disease activity or prior therapy, remain undefined.

Time point meaning: cycle 4 day 1 (C4D1), after five to seven weeks of nivolumab. All trial patients relapsed after autologous stem cell transplantation. Starting with thawed PBMCs, CD4+ T cells were purified by magnetic negative selection. Using immunoSEQ multiplex PCR, the repertoire was profiled, and TCRdb retains in-frame clones only, with some absent. There are 9,500 to 10,000 clones in the sample; 75% occur only once, and roughly 4.5% lies in the top ten. About this clone itself: Its antigen remains unidentified.

The input for sequencing was CD4+ T cells from blood, taken before the fourth cycle of nivolumab. The sequence came from a human donor with classical Hodgkin lymphoma.

CDR3 bases: TGTGCCAGCAGCTTGGGCCGAGTAGACAATGAGCAGTTCTTC. Translation: CASSLGRVDNEQFF. The genes are TRBV7-8 and TRBJ2-1; unclear D gene. Germline V gene lookup returns CDR1 SGHVS and CDR2 FQNEAQ. This CDR3 contains 14 residues. The V end was cut by 3 bases, the J end by 5 bases, with 11 bases between. Full variable domain (remainder filled in from reference TRBV7-8 and TRBJ2-1): GAGVSQSPRYKVAKRGQDVALRCDPISGHVSLFWYQQALGQGPEFLTYFQNEAQLDKSGLPSDRFFAERPEGSVSTLKIQRTQQEDSAVYLCASSLGRVDNEQFFGPGTRLTVL.